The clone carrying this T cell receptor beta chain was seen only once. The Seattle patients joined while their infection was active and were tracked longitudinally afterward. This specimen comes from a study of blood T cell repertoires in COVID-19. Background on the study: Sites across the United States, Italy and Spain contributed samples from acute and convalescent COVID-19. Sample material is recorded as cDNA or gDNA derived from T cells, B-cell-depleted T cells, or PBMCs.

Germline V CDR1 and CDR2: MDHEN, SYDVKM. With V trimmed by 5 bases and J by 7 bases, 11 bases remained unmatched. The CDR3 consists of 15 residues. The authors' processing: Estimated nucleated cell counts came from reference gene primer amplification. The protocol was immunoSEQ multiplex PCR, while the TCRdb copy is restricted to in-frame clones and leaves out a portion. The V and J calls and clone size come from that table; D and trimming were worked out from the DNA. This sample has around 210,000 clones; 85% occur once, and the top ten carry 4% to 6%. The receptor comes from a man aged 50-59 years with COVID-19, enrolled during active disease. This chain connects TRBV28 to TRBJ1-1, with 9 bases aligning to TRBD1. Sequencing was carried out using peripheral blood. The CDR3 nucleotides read TGTGCCAGCAGTATCCGCGGGACAGGGATTGGTGAAGCTTTCTTT. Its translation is CASSIRGTGIGEAFF. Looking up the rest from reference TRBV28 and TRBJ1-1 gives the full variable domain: DVKVTQSSRYLVKRTGEKVFLECVQDMDHENMFWYRQDPGLGLRLIYFSYDVKMKEKGDIPEGYSVSREKKERFSLILESASTNQTSMYLCASSIRGTGIGEAFFGQGTRLTVV.